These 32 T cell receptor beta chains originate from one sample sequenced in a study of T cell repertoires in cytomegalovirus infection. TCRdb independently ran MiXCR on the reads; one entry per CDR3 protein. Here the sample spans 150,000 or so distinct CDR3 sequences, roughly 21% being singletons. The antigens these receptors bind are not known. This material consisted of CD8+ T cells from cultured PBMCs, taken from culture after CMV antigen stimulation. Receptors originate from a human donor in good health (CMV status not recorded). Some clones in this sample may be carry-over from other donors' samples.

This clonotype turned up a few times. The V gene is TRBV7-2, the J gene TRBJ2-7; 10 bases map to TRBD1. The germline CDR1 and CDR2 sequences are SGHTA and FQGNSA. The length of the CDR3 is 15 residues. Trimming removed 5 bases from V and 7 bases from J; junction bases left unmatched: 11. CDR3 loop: CASSPEHGTGAEQYF. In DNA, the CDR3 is TGTGCCAGCAGCCCAGAGCACGGGACAGGGGCTGAGCAGTACTTC.

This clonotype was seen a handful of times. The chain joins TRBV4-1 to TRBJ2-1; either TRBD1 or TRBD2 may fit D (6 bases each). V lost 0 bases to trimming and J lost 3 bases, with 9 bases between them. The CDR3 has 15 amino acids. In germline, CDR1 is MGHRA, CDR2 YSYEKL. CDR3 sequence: CASSQDGGLYNEQFF. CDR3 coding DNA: TGCGCCAGCAGCCAAGATGGGGGGCTCTACAATGAGCAGTTCTTC.

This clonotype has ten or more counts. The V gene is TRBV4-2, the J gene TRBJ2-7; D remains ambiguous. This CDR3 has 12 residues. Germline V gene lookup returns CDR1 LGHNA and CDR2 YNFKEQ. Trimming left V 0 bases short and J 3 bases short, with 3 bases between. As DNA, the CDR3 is TGTGCCAGCAGCCAAGACAGCTACGAGCAGTACTTC. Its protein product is CASSQDSYEQYF.

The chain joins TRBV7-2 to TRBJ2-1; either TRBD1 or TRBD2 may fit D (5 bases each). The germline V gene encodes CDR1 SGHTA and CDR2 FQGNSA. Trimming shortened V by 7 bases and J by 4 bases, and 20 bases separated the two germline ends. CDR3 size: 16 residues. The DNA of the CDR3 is TGTGCCAGCACCCACAGTGGGACCATCTATTACAATGAGCAGTTCTTC. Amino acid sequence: CASTHSGTIYYNEQFF. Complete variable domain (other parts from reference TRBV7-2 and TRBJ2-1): GAGVSQSPSNKVTEKGKDVELRCDPISGHTALYWYRQSLGQGLEFLIYFQGNSAPDKSGLPSDRFSAERTGGSVSTLTIQRTQQEDSAVYLCASTHSGTIYYNEQFFGPGTRLTVL.

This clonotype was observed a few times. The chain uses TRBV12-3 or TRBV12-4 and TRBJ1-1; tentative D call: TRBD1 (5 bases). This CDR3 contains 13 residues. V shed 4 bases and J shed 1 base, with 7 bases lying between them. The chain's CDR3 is CASSWQGNTEAFF. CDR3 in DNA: TGTGCCAGCAGTTGGCAGGGGAACACTGAAGCTTTCTTT.

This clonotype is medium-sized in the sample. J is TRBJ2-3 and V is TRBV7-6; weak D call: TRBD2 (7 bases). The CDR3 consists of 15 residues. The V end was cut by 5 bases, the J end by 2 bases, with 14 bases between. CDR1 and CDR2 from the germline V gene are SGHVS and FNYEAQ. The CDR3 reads CASSPSRGATDTQYF. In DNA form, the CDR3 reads TGTGCCAGCAGCCCCTCCCGGGGGGCCACAGATACGCAGTATTTT.

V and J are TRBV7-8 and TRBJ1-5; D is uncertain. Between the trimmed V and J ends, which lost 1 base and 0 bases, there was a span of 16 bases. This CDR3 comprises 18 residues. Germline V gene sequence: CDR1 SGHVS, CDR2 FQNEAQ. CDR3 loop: CASSLGIAAGLSNQPQHF. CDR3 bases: TGTGCCAGCAGCTTAGGGATTGCGGCAGGCCTTAGCAATCAGCCCCAGCATTTT.

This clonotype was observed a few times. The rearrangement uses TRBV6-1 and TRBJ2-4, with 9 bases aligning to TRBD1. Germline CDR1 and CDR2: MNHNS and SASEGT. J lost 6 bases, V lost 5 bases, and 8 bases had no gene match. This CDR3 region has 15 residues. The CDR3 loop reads CASSLKTGGLNIQYF. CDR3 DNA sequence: TGTGCCAGCAGTCTAAAGACAGGGGGATTAAACATTCAGTACTTC.

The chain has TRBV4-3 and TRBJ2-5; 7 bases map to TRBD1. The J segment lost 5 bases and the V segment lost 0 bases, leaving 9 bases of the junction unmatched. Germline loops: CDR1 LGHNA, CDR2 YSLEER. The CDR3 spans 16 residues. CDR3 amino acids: CASSQDKGAVGETQYF. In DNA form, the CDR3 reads TGCGCCAGCAGCCAAGACAAGGGGGCGGTTGGTGAGACCCAGTACTTC.

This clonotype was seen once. The CDR3 spells CASSPAGTGVDEQFF. The CDR3 bases are TGTGCCAGCAGTCCGGCCGGGACAGGGGTAGATGAGCAGTTCTTC. The rearrangement links TRBV12-3 or TRBV12-4 to TRBJ2-1, with 10 bases matching TRBD1. The CDR3 is 15 residues long. Losses at the gene ends were 5 bases for V and 8 bases for J; bases not matched to a gene: 9.

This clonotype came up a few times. CDR3 bases: TGTGCCAGCAGCTTCCGGGTAGCCAGCTCCTATAATTCACCCCTCCACTTT. Translated: CASSFRVASSYNSPLHF. The chain employs TRBV7-2 and TRBJ1-6; the D is unclear. This CDR3 has 17 residues. The V end was cut by 3 bases, the J end by 0 bases, with 12 bases between. The V gene's germline CDR1 is SGHTA and CDR2 FQGNSA.

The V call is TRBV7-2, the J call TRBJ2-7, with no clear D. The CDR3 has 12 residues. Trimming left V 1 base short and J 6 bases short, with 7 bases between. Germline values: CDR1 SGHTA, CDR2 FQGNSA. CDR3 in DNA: TGTGCCAGCAGCTTAGGCAGACTCGAGCAGTACTTC. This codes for CASSLGRLEQYF. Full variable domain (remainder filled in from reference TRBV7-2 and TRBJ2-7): GAGVSQSPSNKVTEKGKDVELRCDPISGHTALYWYRQSLGQGLEFLIYFQGNSAPDKSGLPSDRFSAERTGGSVSTLTIQRTQQEDSAVYLCASSLGRLEQYFGPGTRLTVT.

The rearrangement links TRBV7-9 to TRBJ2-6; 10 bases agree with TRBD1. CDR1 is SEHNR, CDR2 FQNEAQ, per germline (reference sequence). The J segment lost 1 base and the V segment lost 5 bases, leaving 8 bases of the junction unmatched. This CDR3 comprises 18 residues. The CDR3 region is CASSLRDRGQSGANVLTF. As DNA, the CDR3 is TGTGCCAGCAGCCTCCGAGACAGGGGGCAATCTGGGGCCAACGTCCTGACTTTC.

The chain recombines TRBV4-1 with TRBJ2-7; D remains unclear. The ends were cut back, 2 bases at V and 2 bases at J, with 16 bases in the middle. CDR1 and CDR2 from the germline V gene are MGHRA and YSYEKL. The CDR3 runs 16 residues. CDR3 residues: CASSQLLQAAPYEQYF. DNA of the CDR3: TGCGCCAGCAGCCAACTCCTCCAGGCTGCGCCCTACGAGCAGTACTTC.

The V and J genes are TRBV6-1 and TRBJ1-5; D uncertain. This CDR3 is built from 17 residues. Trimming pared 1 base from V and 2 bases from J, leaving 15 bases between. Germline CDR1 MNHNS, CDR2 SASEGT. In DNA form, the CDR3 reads TGTGCCAGCAGTGAAGGGTTTCAGGCGATGGGCAATCAGCCCCAGCATTTT. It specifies CASSEGFQAMGNQPQHF.

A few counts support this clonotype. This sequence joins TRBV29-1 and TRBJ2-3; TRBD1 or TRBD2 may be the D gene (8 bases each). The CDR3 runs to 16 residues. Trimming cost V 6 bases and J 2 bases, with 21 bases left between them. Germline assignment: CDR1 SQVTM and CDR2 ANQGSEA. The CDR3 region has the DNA TGCAGCGTCCGACAGGGGACTAGAGCTTACACAGATACGCAGTATTTT. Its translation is CSVRQGTRAYTDTQYF.

The CDR3 region is CASSQKTGTSRSDTQYF. CDR3 nucleotides: TGTGCCAGCAGCCAAAAAACCGGGACTAGTAGGTCAGATACGCAGTATTTT. The chain has TRBV7-6 and TRBJ2-3; TRBD2 matches 8 bases. Germline V gives CDR1 SGHVS, CDR2 FNYEAQ. The trim removed 5 bases at V and 4 bases at J, leaving 14 bases unmatched. The CDR3 totals 17 residues.

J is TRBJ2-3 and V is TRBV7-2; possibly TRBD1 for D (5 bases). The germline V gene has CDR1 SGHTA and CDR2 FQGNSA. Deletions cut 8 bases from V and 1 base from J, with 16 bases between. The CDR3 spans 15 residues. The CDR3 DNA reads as TGTGCCAGCGTTCAGGACACCAGGCGCACAGATACGCAGTATTTT. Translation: CASVQDTRRTDTQYF.

The DNA of the CDR3 is TGCAGTGCTAGAGAGCCATTTGTGAGTTCCTATAATTCACCCCTCCACTTT. It is translated as CSAREPFVSSYNSPLHF. The chain is built from TRBV20-1 and TRBJ1-6, with no clear D. Trimming pared 0 bases from V and 1 base from J, leaving 13 bases between. Germline CDR1 reads DFQATT; CDR2 reads SNEGSKA (reference sequence). The CDR3 is made up of 17 amino acids.

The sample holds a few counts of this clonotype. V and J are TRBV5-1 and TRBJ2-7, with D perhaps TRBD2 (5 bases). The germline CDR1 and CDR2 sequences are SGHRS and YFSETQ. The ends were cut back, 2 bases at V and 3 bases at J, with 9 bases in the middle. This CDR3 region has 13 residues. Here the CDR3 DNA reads TGCGCCAGCAGCTTCCGGGAAGGCTACGAGCAGTACTTC. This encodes CASSFREGYEQYF. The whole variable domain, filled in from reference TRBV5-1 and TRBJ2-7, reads KAGVTQTPRYLIKTRGQQVTLSCSPISGHRSVSWYQQTPGQGLQFLFEYFSETQRNKGNFPGRFSGRQFSNSRSEMNVSTLELGDSALYLCASSFREGYEQYFGPGTRLTVT.

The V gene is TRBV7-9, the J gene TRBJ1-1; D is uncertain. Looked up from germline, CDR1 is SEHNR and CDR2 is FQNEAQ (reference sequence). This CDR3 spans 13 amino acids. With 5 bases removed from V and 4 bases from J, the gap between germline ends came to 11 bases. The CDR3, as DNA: TGTGCCAGCAGCCCAACTAGGGTCACTGAAGCTTTCTTT. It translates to CASSPTRVTEAFF.

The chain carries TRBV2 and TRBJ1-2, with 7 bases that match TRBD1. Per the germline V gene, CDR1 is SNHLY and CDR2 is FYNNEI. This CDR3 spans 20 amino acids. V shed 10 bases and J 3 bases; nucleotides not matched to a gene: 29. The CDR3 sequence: CATTLSQQPSNRGSHYGYTF. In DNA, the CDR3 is TGTGCCACAACTCTATCCCAACAGCCTAGCAACAGGGGTAGTCACTATGGCTACACCTTC.

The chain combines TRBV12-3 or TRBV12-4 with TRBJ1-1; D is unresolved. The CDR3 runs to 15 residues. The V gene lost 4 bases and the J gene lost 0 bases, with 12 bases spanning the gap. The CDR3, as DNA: TGTGCCAGCAGTTCCTCGGGTTGGGTGAACACTGAAGCTTTCTTT. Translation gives CASSSSGWVNTEAFF.

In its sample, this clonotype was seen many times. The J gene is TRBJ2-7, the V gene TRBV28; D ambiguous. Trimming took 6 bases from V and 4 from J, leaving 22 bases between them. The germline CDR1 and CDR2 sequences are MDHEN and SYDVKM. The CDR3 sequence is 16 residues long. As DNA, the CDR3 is TGTGCCAGCAGCCCCGAGGTAAGGGCGTCCATATACGAGCAGTACTTC. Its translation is CASSPEVRASIYEQYF.

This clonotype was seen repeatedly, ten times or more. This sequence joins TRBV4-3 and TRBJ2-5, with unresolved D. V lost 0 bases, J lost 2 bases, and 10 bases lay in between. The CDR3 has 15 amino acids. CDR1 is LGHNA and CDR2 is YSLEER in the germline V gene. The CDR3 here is CASSQDSLVQETQYF. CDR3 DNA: TGCGCCAGCAGCCAAGATAGCCTGGTGCAAGAGACCCAGTACTTC.

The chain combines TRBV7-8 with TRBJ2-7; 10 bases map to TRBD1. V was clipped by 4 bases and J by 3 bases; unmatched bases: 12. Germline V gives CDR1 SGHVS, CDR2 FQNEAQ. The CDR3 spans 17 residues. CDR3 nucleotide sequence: TGTGCCAGCAGCTCGTGGGACAGGGGTCCACGGAGCTACGAGCAGTACTTC. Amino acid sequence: CASSSWDRGPRSYEQYF. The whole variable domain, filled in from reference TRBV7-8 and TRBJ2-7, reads GAGVSQSPRYKVAKRGQDVALRCDPISGHVSLFWYQQALGQGPEFLTYFQNEAQLDKSGLPSDRFFAERPEGSVSTLKIQRTQQEDSAVYLCASSSWDRGPRSYEQYFGPGTRLTVT.

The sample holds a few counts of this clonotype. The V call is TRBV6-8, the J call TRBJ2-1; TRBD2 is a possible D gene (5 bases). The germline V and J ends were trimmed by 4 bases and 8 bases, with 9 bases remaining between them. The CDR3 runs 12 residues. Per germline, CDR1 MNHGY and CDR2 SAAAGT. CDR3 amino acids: CASSFTGYEQFF. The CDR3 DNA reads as TGTGCCAGCAGTTTTACGGGGTATGAGCAGTTCTTC.

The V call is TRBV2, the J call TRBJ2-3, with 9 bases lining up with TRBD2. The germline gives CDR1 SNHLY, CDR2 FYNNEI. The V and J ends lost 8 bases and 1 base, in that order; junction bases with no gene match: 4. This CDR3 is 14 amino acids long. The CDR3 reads CASLSGGGTDTQYF. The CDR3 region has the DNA TGTGCCAGCCTTAGCGGGGGTGGCACAGATACGCAGTATTTT.

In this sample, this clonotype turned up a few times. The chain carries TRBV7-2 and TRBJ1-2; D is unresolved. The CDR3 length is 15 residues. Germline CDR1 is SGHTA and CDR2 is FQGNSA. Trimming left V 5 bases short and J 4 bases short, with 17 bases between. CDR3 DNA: TGTGCCAGCAGCCTTGGGCGCAGGCGAGTCTATGGCTACACCTTC. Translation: CASSLGRRRVYGYTF. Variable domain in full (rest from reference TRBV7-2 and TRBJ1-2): GAGVSQSPSNKVTEKGKDVELRCDPISGHTALYWYRQSLGQGLEFLIYFQGNSAPDKSGLPSDRFSAERTGGSVSTLTIQRTQQEDSAVYLCASSLGRRRVYGYTFGSGTRLTVV.

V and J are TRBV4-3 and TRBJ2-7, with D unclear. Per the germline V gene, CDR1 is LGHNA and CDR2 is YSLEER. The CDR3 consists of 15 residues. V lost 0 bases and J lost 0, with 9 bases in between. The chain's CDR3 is CASSQDQSASYEQYF. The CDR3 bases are TGCGCCAGCAGCCAAGATCAGTCAGCCTCCTACGAGCAGTACTTC.

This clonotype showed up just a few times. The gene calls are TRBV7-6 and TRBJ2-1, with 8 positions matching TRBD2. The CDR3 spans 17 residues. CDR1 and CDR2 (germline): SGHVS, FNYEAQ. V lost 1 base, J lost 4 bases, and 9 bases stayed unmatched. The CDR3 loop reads CASSLGGVLAGYNEQFF. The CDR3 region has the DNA TGTGCCAGCAGCTTAGGAGGCGTCCTAGCGGGTTACAATGAGCAGTTCTTC. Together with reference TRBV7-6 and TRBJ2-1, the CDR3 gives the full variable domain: GAGVSQSPRYKVTKRGQDVALRCDPISGHVSLYWYRQALGQGPEFLTYFNYEAQQDKSGLPNDRFSAERPEGSISTLTIQRTEQRDSAMYRCASSLGGVLAGYNEQFFGPGTRLTVL.

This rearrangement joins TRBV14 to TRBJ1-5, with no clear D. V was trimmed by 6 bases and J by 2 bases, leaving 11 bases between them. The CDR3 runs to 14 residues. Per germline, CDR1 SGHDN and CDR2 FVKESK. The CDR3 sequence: CASSPVGGNQPQHF. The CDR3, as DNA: TGTGCCAGCAGTCCTGTGGGAGGCAATCAGCCCCAGCATTTT.